This T cell receptor (beta chain) was profiled in a study of blood T cell repertoires in COVID-19. Per the original data handling: Nucleated cell counts were estimated from reference gene primer amplification. Measured with immunoSEQ multiplex PCR; TCRdb has only the in-frame clones, and not every one. The V and J calls and the clone size are those of that table, but D and trimming were determined from the DNA. The sample yields roughly 170,000 clones, 70% to 80% seen once. Allocation to cohorts depended on clinical history reported by the participants. Either two negative PCRs, clearance, or symptom resolution qualified Cohort 3 donors as recovered. The sample consisted of PBMCs or T cells enriched from blood (not recorded which). The clonotype comes from a woman in her fifties or sixties who had recovered from COVID-19.

The CDR3 spells CASSPALAGENEQFF. The DNA of the CDR3 is TGTGCCAGCTCACCGGCACTAGCGGGAGAGAATGAGCAGTTCTTC. The chain is built from TRBV18 and TRBJ2-1; 11 positions agree with TRBD2. Germline trimming cut 3 bases from V and 7 bases from J; bases unmatched to any gene: 5. Germline CDR1 is KGHSH and CDR2 is LQKENI. This CDR3 comprises 15 residues.